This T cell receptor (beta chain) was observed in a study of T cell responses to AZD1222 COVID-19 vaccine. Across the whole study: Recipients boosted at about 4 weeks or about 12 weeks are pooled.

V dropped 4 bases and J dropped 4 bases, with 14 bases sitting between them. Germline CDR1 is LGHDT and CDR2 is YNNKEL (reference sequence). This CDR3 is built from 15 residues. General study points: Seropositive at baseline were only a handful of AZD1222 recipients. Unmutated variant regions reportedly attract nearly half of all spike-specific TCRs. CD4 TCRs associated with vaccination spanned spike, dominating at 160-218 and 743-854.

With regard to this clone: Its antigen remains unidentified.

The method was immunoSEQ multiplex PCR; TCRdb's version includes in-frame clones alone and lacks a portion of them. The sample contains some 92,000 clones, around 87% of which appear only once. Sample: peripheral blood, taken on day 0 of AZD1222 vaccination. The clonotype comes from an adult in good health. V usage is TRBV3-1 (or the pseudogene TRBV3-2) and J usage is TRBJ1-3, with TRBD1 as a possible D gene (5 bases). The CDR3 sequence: CASSRAAGEGNTIYF. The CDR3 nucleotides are TGTGCCAGCAGCCGGGCGGCGGGGGAAGGAAACACCATATATTTT.